This T cell receptor beta chain comes out of a study of T cell repertoires in cytomegalovirus infection. Findings of the study overall: The cumulative frequency of public TCR beta families distinguished individuals who carried CMV together with the relevant HLA. HLA-C-restricted TCR beta clonotypes specific for CMV led the ex vivo response.

With regard to this clonotype: Its antigen is undetermined.

Germline V CDR1 and CDR2: SGHVS, FNYEAQ. The CDR3 is made up of 17 amino acids. The V end was cut by 5 bases, the J end by 4 bases, with 22 bases between. TCRdb reprocessed the reads with MiXCR, giving one entry per CDR3 protein. The sample lists approximately 700,000 distinct CDR3 sequences; 35% were seen once. The clonotype originates from a human donor in good health (CMV status not recorded). Some clones in this sample may be carry-over from other donors' samples. The sample was PBMCs. V gene TRBV7-6 combines with J gene TRBJ2-3; possible D gene TRBD2, 7 bases. In DNA, the CDR3 is TGTGCCAGCAGCCCCTCTAAACGGGGGGCCTACGCAGATACGCAGTATTTT. Translating gives CASSPSKRGAYADTQYF.